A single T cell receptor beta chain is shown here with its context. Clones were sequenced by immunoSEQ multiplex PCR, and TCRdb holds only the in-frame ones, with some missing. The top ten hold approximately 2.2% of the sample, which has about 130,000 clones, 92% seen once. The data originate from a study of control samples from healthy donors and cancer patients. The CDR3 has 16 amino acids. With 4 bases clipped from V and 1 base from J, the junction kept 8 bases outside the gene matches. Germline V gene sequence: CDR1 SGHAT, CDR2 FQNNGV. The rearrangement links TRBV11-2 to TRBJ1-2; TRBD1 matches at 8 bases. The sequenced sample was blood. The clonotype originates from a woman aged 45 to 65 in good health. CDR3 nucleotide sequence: TGTGCCAGCAGCTCGCGACCGGGACAGGATAACTATGGCTACACCTTC. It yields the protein CASSSRPGQDNYGYTF.